These 14 T cell receptor beta chains were sequenced from one sample in a study of PD-1 blockade in classical Hodgkin lymphoma. Data came from immunoSEQ multiplex PCR; TCRdb stores just in-frame clones and leaves some out. The sample lists approximately 29,000 clones; roughly 75% were seen once. Time point given: cycle 4 day 1 (C4D1), after five to seven weeks of nivolumab. Following autologous stem cell transplantation, relapse occurred in every patient, and exposure to brentuximab vedotin varied. Material: peripheral blood mononuclear cells (PBMCs), obtained before the fourth cycle of nivolumab. The receptor set was obtained from a human donor with classical Hodgkin lymphoma.

The chain combines TRBV19 with TRBJ2-2, with TRBD1 as a possible D gene (6 bases). This CDR3 has 16 amino acids. Trimming removed 3 bases at V and 8 bases at J, with 19 bases between. Germline CDR1 and CDR2: LNHDA and SQIVND (reference sequence). The CDR3 loop reads CASSMGALRGSGELFF. CDR3 in DNA: TGTGCCAGTAGTATGGGGGCCCTTAGGGGATCTGGGGAGCTGTTTTTT.

J is TRBJ2-2 and V is TRBV5-1, with D maybe TRBD1 (5 bases). V dropped 1 base and J dropped 4 bases, with 5 bases sitting between them. The CDR3 covers 13 residues. Germline CDR1 is SGHRS and CDR2 is YFSETQ. The CDR3 protein is CASSLTGTGELFF. The CDR3 nucleotides are TGCGCCAGCAGCTTGACAGGCACCGGGGAGCTGTTTTTT.

There are a few counts of this clone. The chain has TRBV6-1 and TRBJ1-3, with TRBD1 matching 12 bases. J gave up 2 bases and V 4 bases, and 15 bases lay outside the gene matches. Per germline, CDR1 MNHNS and CDR2 SASEGT. CDR3 size: 20 residues. CDR3 in DNA: TGTGCCAGCAGTGCGGCCCCTTGGGACAGGGGGCCGGTTACTGGAAACACCATATATTTT. It codes for CASSAAPWDRGPVTGNTIYF.

This clone showed up just once. This chain links TRBV6-1 with TRBJ1-1; D remains ambiguous. CDR3 length: 13 residues. With 8 bases removed from V and 1 base from J, the gap between germline ends came to 11 bases. Germline CDR1 is MNHNS and CDR2 is SASEGT. CDR3 region: CASRAVWNTEAFF. The CDR3 DNA reads TGTGCCAGCCGGGCCGTCTGGAACACTGAAGCTTTCTTT.

This chain connects TRBV6-5 to TRBJ1-5; the match to TRBD1 covers 7 bases. Germline loops: CDR1 MNHEY, CDR2 SVGAGI. CDR3 length: 14 amino acids. V shed 6 bases and J 4 bases; nucleotides not matched to a gene: 6. The CDR3 DNA is TGTGCCAGCAGAAAAGCGGGACAGAATCAGCCCCAGCATTTT. This encodes CASRKAGQNQPQHF.

V is TRBV19 and J is TRBJ2-2, with D tentatively TRBD2 (7 bases). V dropped 5 bases and J dropped 0 bases, with 16 bases sitting between them. The CDR3 consists of 17 residues. The germline V gene encodes CDR1 LNHDA and CDR2 SQIVND (reference sequence). The chain's CDR3 is CASSQRGAAANTGELFF. The CDR3, as DNA: TGTGCCAGTAGTCAACGGGGGGCGGCAGCGAACACCGGGGAGCTGTTTTTT. Looking up the rest from reference TRBV19 and TRBJ2-2 gives the full variable domain: DGGITQSPKYLFRKEGQNVTLSCEQNLNHDAMYWYRQDPGQGLRLIYYSQIVNDFQKGDIAEGYSVSREKKESFPLTVTSAQKNPTAFYLCASSQRGAAANTGELFFGEGSRLTVL.

The gene calls are TRBV7-8 and TRBJ1-1; D not resolved. Germline assignment: CDR1 SGHVS and CDR2 FQNEAQ. V lost 3 bases to trimming and J lost 1 base, with 6 bases between them. The CDR3 loop spans 13 amino acids. CDR3 loop: CASSFGKNTEAFF. The CDR3 DNA is TGTGCCAGCAGCTTCGGCAAGAACACTGAAGCTTTCTTT.

V and J are TRBV9 and TRBJ2-3; 8 bases map to TRBD2. The CDR3 has 15 residues. Germline CDR1 SGDLS, CDR2 YYNGEE. With V trimmed by 2 bases and J by 2 bases, 4 bases remained unmatched. The CDR3 is CASSVGSGTTDTQYF. The CDR3 DNA reads TGTGCCAGCAGCGTTGGTAGCGGGACCACAGATACGCAGTATTTT. Drawing the rest from reference TRBV9 and TRBJ2-3, the complete variable domain is DSGVTQTPKHLITATGQRVTLRCSPRSGDLSVYWYQQSLDQGLQFLIQYYNGEERAKGNILERFSAQQFPDLHSELNLSSLELGDSALYFCASSVGSGTTDTQYFGPGTRLTVL.

CDR3 in amino acids: CASSPSRGPNTGELFF. CDR3 bases: TGTGCCAGCAGCCCGAGTAGGGGGCCTAACACCGGGGAGCTGTTTTTT. The chain recombines TRBV5-5 with TRBJ2-2; 7 bases match TRBD1. Germline trimming cut 4 bases from V and 2 bases from J; bases unmatched to any gene: 8. From germline, CDR1 is SGHKS and CDR2 YYEKEE (reference sequence). The CDR3 is 16 amino acids.

The chain carries TRBV29-1 and TRBJ1-4, with D possibly TRBD1 on 6 matching bases. CDR1 is SQVTM and CDR2 is ANQGSEA in the germline V gene. This CDR3 has 16 amino acids. Trimming took 4 bases from V and 0 from J, leaving 15 bases between them. The CDR3 sequence is CSVGGGRGATNEKLFF. The CDR3 nucleotides are TGCAGCGTTGGAGGCGGCAGGGGTGCAACTAATGAAAAACTGTTTTTT. Based on the CDR3 plus reference TRBV29-1 and TRBJ1-4, the full variable domain is SAVISQKPSRDICQRGTSLTIQCQVDSQVTMMFWYRQQPGQSLTLIATANQGSEATYESGFVIDKFPISRPNLTFSTLTVSNMSPEDSSIYLCSVGGGRGATNEKLFFGSGTQLSVL.

This clone was detected once. The chain is built from TRBV6-1 and TRBJ1-5; maybe TRBD1 (6 bases). The V and J ends lost 1 base and 4 bases respectively, with 11 bases between them. The CDR3 is 15 amino acids. Germline V CDR1 and CDR2: MNHNS, SASEGT. The CDR3 here is CASSEGTQGNQPQHF. As DNA, the CDR3 is TGTGCCAGCAGTGAAGGGACCCAGGGGAATCAGCCCCAGCATTTT.

This clone is categorized as medium-sized (0.01 to 0.1%). The CDR3 coding sequence is TGTGCCAGCAGTTTAAGGCAGAACACTGAAGCTTTCTTT. Residues: CASSLRQNTEAFF. The chain couples TRBV28 to TRBJ1-1; D not resolved. This CDR3 is 13 amino acids long. Trimming shortened V by 2 bases and J by 1 base, and 5 bases separated the two germline ends. Germline V gene sequence: CDR1 MDHEN, CDR2 SYDVKM.

V is TRBV7-7 and J is TRBJ2-3, with D maybe TRBD2 (5 bases). The CDR3 contains 14 residues. Germline V gene lookup returns CDR1 SSHAT and CDR2 FNYEAQ (reference sequence). V was clipped by 5 bases and J by 2 bases, with 11 bases between them. Here the CDR3 reads CASSAGGTTDTQYF. In DNA, the CDR3 is TGTGCCAGCAGCGCCGGAGGAACCACAGATACGCAGTATTTT.

The chain carries TRBV27 and TRBJ1-5; maybe TRBD1 (5 bases). CDR3 size: 15 residues. Germline V gene sequence: CDR1 MNHEY, CDR2 SMNVEV (reference sequence). Trimming left V 5 bases short and J 7 bases short, with 18 bases between. The CDR3 coding sequence is TGTGCCAGCAGTCCCCTGGGGGGGTCCAACCAGCCCCAGCATTTT. Its protein product is CASSPLGGSNQPQHF.